This passage covers 21 T cell receptor beta chains from one sample sequenced in a study of blood T cells in healthy people across ages (dated by TCRdb to between 2015 and 2017). Preparation of the library involved 5' RACE. Instrument used: Illumina HiSeq 2500. A second PCR of about 6 to 12 cycles was performed with a sample-barcoded 5' primer and a J-beta primer mix. Using fastp at Q25 and MiXCR, TCRdb reprocessed the public reads and kept productive beta chains. Merged by CDR3 protein, the rows form single entries marked with the most common genes and DNA. The sample records about a million distinct CDR3 sequences, around 48% of which are singletons. The ten largest clones take up around 15% of the sample. The sample taken for sequencing was blood. The receptors were gathered from a man in his thirties or forties in good health.

V is TRBV3-1 and J is TRBJ2-3; D assignment may be TRBD1 or TRBD2 (5 bases each). Trimming left V 6 bases short and J 2 bases short, with 27 bases between. The CDR3 runs to 19 residues. CDR1 and CDR2 from the germline V gene are LGHDT and YNNKEL (reference sequence). The CDR3 reads CASSQKVVWGRPNTDTQYF. CDR3 DNA sequence: TGTGCCAGCAGTCAAAAGGTGGTGTGGGGACGGCCTAACACAGATACGCAGTATTTT.

This clonotype was counted a few times. The genes are TRBV11-2 and TRBJ2-3; 7 positions agree with TRBD2. This CDR3 has 15 residues. V dropped 0 bases and J dropped 4; count of bases not matched to a gene: 4. CDR1 and CDR2 (germline): SGHAT, FQNNGV. The DNA of the CDR3 is TGTGCCAGCAGCTTAGATACGGGGGGACCAGATACGCAGTATTTT. Protein product: CASSLDTGGPDTQYF.

This clonotype was recorded a few times. The chain carries TRBV5-1 and TRBJ2-3; the match to TRBD1 covers 10 bases. Germline values: CDR1 SGHRS, CDR2 YFSETQ. Trimming cost V 7 bases and J 4 bases; bases outside gene matches: 6. This CDR3 region has 14 residues. CDR3 in DNA: TGCGCCAGCGGGACAGGGGATGTGCCAGATACGCAGTATTTT. The encoded protein is CASGTGDVPDTQYF.

This rearrangement joins TRBV6-2 or TRBV6-3 to TRBJ2-7; D may be TRBD1 (5 bases). This CDR3 is built from 14 residues. Trimming left V 8 bases short and J 4 bases short, with 18 bases between. Germline assignment: CDR1 MNHEY and CDR2 SVGEGT. In DNA, the CDR3 is TGTGCCAGCCAAGCCCCCTCGACAGATTACGAGCAGTACTTC. Encoded protein: CASQAPSTDYEQYF.

The chain couples TRBV7-2 to TRBJ1-2; no definite D call. The CDR3 runs 16 residues. The germline V gene has CDR1 SGHTA and CDR2 FQGNSA. V lost 5 bases and J lost 8, with 24 bases in between. CDR3 sequence: CASSADASVSSWGYTF. The CDR3 nucleotides read TGTGCCAGCAGCGCAGACGCGTCAGTTAGTTCGTGGGGCTACACCTTC. Complete variable domain (other parts from reference TRBV7-2 and TRBJ1-2): GAGVSQSPSNKVTEKGKDVELRCDPISGHTALYWYRQSLGQGLEFLIYFQGNSAPDKSGLPSDRFSAERTGGSVSTLTIQRTQQEDSAVYLCASSADASVSSWGYTFGSGTRLTVV.

On this clonotype itself: A read error may be the cause here, since a much bigger clone is one base away. CDR3 in DNA: TGCAGTGCTAGAGATTTAGCGGGGGCCCCTATAGCCAAAAGCATTCAGTACTTC. Translated: CSARDLAGAPIAKSIQYF. This rearrangement joins TRBV20-1 to TRBJ2-4, with TRBD2 matching 9 bases. Germline-derived CDR1 and CDR2 are DFQATT and SNEGSKA (reference sequence). The length of the CDR3 is 18 residues.

V is TRBV11-2 and J is TRBJ2-3; 14 bases are shared with TRBD2. This CDR3 region has 19 residues. CDR1 and CDR2 from the germline V gene are SGHAT and FQNNGV. V was pared by 2 bases and J by 1 base, with 8 bases of the junction left unmatched. The chain's CDR3 is CASSLWTTSGGARTDTQYF. CDR3 coding DNA: TGTGCCAGCAGCTTATGGACGACTAGCGGGGGGGCGCGCACAGATACGCAGTATTTT. Based on the CDR3 plus reference TRBV11-2 and TRBJ2-3, the full variable domain is EAGVAQSPRYKIIEKRQSVAFWCNPISGHATLYWYQQILGQGPKLLIQFQNNGVVDDSQLPKDRFSAERLKGVDSTLKIQPAKLEDSAVYLCASSLWTTSGGARTDTQYFGPGTRLTVL.

This clonotype turned up a few times. V and J are TRBV9 and TRBJ2-1, with a tentative D call TRBD2 (6 bases). V dropped 1 base and J dropped 5 bases, with 7 bases sitting between them. CDR1 is SGDLS, CDR2 YYNGEE, per germline. This CDR3 has 13 amino acids. CDR3 region: CASSVLADNEQFF. The CDR3 DNA reads TGTGCCAGCAGCGTATTAGCGGACAATGAGCAGTTCTTC. The full variable domain, with the rest looked up from reference TRBV9 and TRBJ2-1, is DSGVTQTPKHLITATGQRVTLRCSPRSGDLSVYWYQQSLDQGLQFLIQYYNGEERAKGNILERFSAQQFPDLHSELNLSSLELGDSALYFCASSVLADNEQFFGPGTRLTVL.

This chain joins TRBV7-2 and TRBJ2-1; 12 positions match TRBD2. V dropped 5 bases and J dropped 3; count of bases not matched to a gene: 2. CDR3 size: 15 residues. CDR1 and CDR2 from the germline V gene are SGHTA and FQGNSA. DNA of the CDR3: TGTGCCAGCAGCATACTAGCGGGGGGCTACAATGAGCAGTTCTTC. Protein sequence: CASSILAGGYNEQFF.

The J gene is TRBJ1-6, the V gene TRBV7-9; D is ambiguous. Germline V lookup: CDR1 SEHNR, CDR2 FQNEAQ (reference sequence). The CDR3 sequence is 13 residues long. The V gene lost 5 bases and the J gene lost 7 bases, with 9 bases spanning the gap. The CDR3 loop reads CASSTLTNSPLHF. In DNA form, the CDR3 reads TGTGCCAGCAGCACCCTGACGAATTCACCCCTCCACTTT.

V usage is TRBV27 and J usage is TRBJ2-7; possible D gene TRBD1, 6 bases. This CDR3 has 13 residues. With 2 bases removed from V and 4 bases from J, the gap between germline ends came to 9 bases. Germline V gene data show CDR1 as MNHEY and CDR2 as SMNVEV (reference sequence). The CDR3 here is CASSLQGQYEQYF. In DNA, the CDR3 is TGTGCCAGCAGTTTACAGGGGCAGTACGAGCAGTACTTC.

CDR3 amino acids: CASNESVGRYSNQPQHF. The CDR3 DNA follows: TGTGCCAGCAACGAATCGGTGGGTCGTTATAGCAATCAGCCCCAGCATTTT. The V gene is TRBV21-1, the J gene TRBJ1-5. TRBV21-1 is marked as a pseudogene. The CDR3 runs to 17 residues.

This clonotype was counted only a few times. The rearrangement uses TRBV2 and TRBJ2-2; tentatively, D is TRBD1 (5 bases). The length of the CDR3 is 14 residues. Trimming pared 2 bases from V and 3 bases from J, leaving 7 bases between. Germline CDR1 reads SNHLY; CDR2 reads FYNNEI. The CDR3 DNA reads TGTGCCAGCAGTGAACAGGGTTACACCGGGGAGCTGTTTTTT. Translated, it gives CASSEQGYTGELFF. Full variable domain (outside the CDR3, taken from reference TRBV2 and TRBJ2-2): EPEVTQTPSHQVTQMGQEVILRCVPISNHLYFYWYRQILGQKVEFLVSFYNNEISEKSEIFDDQFSVERPDGSNFTLKIRSTKLEDSAMYFCASSEQGYTGELFFGEGSRLTVL.

This clonotype occurred a few times. The V and J genes are TRBV20-1 and TRBJ2-3, with D tentatively TRBD1 (5 bases). V gave up 0 bases and J gave up 3 bases, with 7 bases separating them. The CDR3 contains 13 residues. The V gene's germline CDR1 is DFQATT and CDR2 SNEGSKA (reference sequence). The CDR3 protein is CSAREGVTDTQYF. Here the CDR3 DNA reads TGCAGTGCTAGAGAAGGGGTAACAGATACGCAGTATTTT.

This clonotype showed up just a few times. V is TRBV4-1 and J is TRBJ1-2; a possible D gene is TRBD1 (5 bases). The V and J ends lost 3 bases and 6 bases respectively, with 23 bases between them. Germline lookup yields CDR1 MGHRA and CDR2 YSYEKL. The CDR3 extends over 17 amino acids. The CDR3 sequence is CASSQVGGISIPDGYTF. The CDR3 DNA follows: TGCGCCAGCAGCCAGGTCGGGGGGATTTCCATCCCCGATGGCTACACCTTC.

This clonotype has more than one count but fewer than ten. The V and J genes are TRBV20-1 and TRBJ2-7, with 8 bases identical to TRBD2. V trimming: 4 bases; J trimming: 3 bases; junction bases outside the gene matches: 14. The CDR3 spans 16 residues. The germline V gene encodes CDR1 DFQATT and CDR2 SNEGSKA (reference sequence). CDR3 amino acids: CSATVRSRGGSYEQYF. The CDR3 region has the DNA TGCAGTGCTACCGTCAGATCTCGGGGGGGGAGCTACGAGCAGTACTTC.

This chain links TRBV6-5 with TRBJ1-5, with D uncertain. V was clipped by 0 bases and J by 9 bases, with 15 bases between them. In germline, CDR1 is MNHEY, CDR2 SVGAGI. The CDR3 loop spans 15 amino acids. CDR3 residues: CASSYSRPQRGPQHF. CDR3 coding DNA: TGTGCCAGCAGTTACTCCCGGCCCCAGCGGGGGCCCCAGCATTTT.

Only a few counts were recorded for this clonotype. The chain couples TRBV20-1 to TRBJ1-1; no firm D call. Trimming shortened V by 3 bases and J by 5 bases, and 16 bases separated the two germline ends. Germline V gene sequence: CDR1 DFQATT, CDR2 SNEGSKA (reference sequence). The length of the CDR3 is 14 residues. The CDR3 coding sequence is TGCAGTGCTAGTAATCCCATCGGCGGGACTGAAGCTTTCTTT. It codes for CSASNPIGGTEAFF.

The genes are TRBV7-9 and TRBJ1-1; 8 nucleotides align to TRBD1. In germline, CDR1 is SEHNR, CDR2 FQNEAQ (reference sequence). With V trimmed by 5 bases and J by 2 bases, 10 bases remained unmatched. The CDR3 has 16 residues. In DNA form, the CDR3 reads TGTGCCAGCAGCCAGCTACAGGGGGGTTTAAACACTGAAGCTTTCTTT. It yields the protein CASSQLQGGLNTEAFF.

This clonotype was picked up one time. The chain uses TRBV21-1 and TRBJ2-5; the table's D call, TRBD1, was not checked against the DNA. TRBV21-1 is a known pseudogene. The CDR3 contains 17 residues. In nucleotides, the CDR3 is TGTGCCAGCAGCAAAAGGGGGGCGACCGCCTACCAAGAGACCCAGTACTTC. As protein: CASSKRGATAYQETQYF.

This clonotype was counted a few times. The chain recombines TRBV12-3 or TRBV12-4 with TRBJ2-7; the match to TRBD2 covers 8 bases. CDR3 length: 15 residues. V gave up 7 bases and J gave up 4 bases; unmatched junction bases: 12. The DNA of the CDR3 is TGTGCCAGCACCTTGGGTGGCGGGGGGCCTTACGAGCAGTACTTC. It translates to CASTLGGGGPYEQYF.